The entry below gives a single T cell receptor beta chain sequence along with its context. The data were taken from a study of cytomegalovirus exposure and HLA in healthy donors. 13 Jbeta primers and 60 Vbeta primers were used for the PCR. The data were produced by immunoSEQ multiplex PCR, yet TCRdb's version contains in-frame clones alone and is incomplete. The profile shows about 34,000 clones, roughly 67% of them singletons. J was trimmed by 4 bases and V by 6 bases; bases with no gene match: 9. The germline gives CDR1 SGHVS, CDR2 FQNEAQ. CDR3 length: 15 amino acids. The source of this sequence is a man aged 35-49 years in good health and CMV-seropositive. Sequenced: PBMCs. This sequence joins TRBV7-8 and TRBJ2-1; 7 positions match TRBD2. CDR3 sequence: CASRLEIAGYNEQFF. The DNA of the CDR3 is TGTGCCAGCAGACTAGAGATAGCGGGTTACAATGAGCAGTTCTTC.